This T cell receptor (beta chain) emerged from a study of cytomegalovirus exposure and HLA in healthy donors. V lost 4 bases, J lost 10 bases, and 10 bases lay in between. Germline assignment: CDR1 SQVTM and CDR2 ANQGSEA. The CDR3 extends over 11 amino acids. The study ran its PCR with 60 Vbeta and 13 Jbeta primers. Produced via immunoSEQ multiplex PCR; TCRdb's table is partial and in-frame only. The sample contains under 200,000 clones, roughly 80% of which appear only once. This TCR was recovered from a man in his forties or fifties in good health and CMV-seropositive. This chain uses TRBV29-1 with TRBJ2-2; D uncertain. The source material was PBMCs. CDR3 amino acids: CSVVSPPELFF. The CDR3 region has the DNA TGCAGCGTTGTTAGTCCCCCGGAGCTGTTTTTT.